This is a list of T cell receptor beta chains from one sample in a study of CXCR4 blockade with PD-1 therapy in pancreatic cancer. TCRdb's table, derived via immunoSEQ multiplex PCR, lists solely in-frame clones and lacks some. The data show fewer than 6,500 clones, roughly 50% seen once. Sequenced: tumor tissue. These receptors all come from a human donor with pancreatic ductal adenocarcinoma. Each CDR3 is given with its conserved first and last residue. A D gene is named only where the DNA matches it firmly. Rows may omit the clone size; those that give it use once, few, many or a size class.

TRBJ2-7 | TRBV6-7 | NA | NA | TGTGCCAGCAGTTACAAGGCCTACGAGCAGTACTTC | CASSYKAYEQYF
TRBJ1-3 | TRBV6-8 | NA | NA | TGTGCCAGCAGTTCTCTCCTCTCTGGAAACACCATATATTTT | CASSSLLSGNTIYF
TRBJ2-1 | TRBV28 | NA | TRBD2 | TGTGCCAGCACCTGGGGACTAGCGGCCTACAATGAGCAGTTCTTC | CASTWGLAAYNEQFF
TRBJ2-1 | TRBV9 | few | NA | TGTGCCAGCAGCCATCACGGGACTTTAGAAAGGAATGAGCAGTTCTTC | CASSHHGTLERNEQFF
TRBJ1-1 | TRBV14 | few | NA | TGTGCCAGCAGCCAAGATCTTGTGACGACGAACACTGAAGCTTTCTTT | CASSQDLVTTNTEAFF
TRBJ2-7 | TRBV9 | once | TRBD1 | TGTGCCAGCAGCCCCGGGACAGGGGGGATCGAGCAGTACTTC | CASSPGTGGIEQYF
TRBJ2-5 | TRBV28 | few | NA | TGTGCCAGCAGTTTCCGTACAGGGAGACAAGAGACCCAGTACTTC | CASSFRTGRQETQYF
TRBJ2-5 | TRBV28 | few | NA | TGTACCAGCAGAGGAGGGGGCGCGGTGACCCAGTACTTC | CTSRGGGAVTQYF
TRBJ1-3 | TRBV19 | NA | TRBD1 | TGTGCCAGTAGTATAGGTGGGACAGGGAATTTTTTCGACACCATATATTTT | CASSIGGTGNFFDTIYF
TRBJ1-6 | TRBV25-1 | NA | TRBD1 | TGTGCCAGCAGTGGGGAGACAGGGATGAATTCACCCCTCCACTTT | CASSGETGMNSPLHF
TRBJ2-5 | TRBV10-2 | NA | NA | TGCGCCAGCAGTGGCAGGGGTAAAGAGACCCAGTACTTC | CASSGRGKETQYF
TRBJ2-5 | TRBV29-1 | NA | TRBD1 | TGCAGCGTTTACAGGGGTGGAGAGACCCAGTACTTC | CSVYRGGETQYF
TRBJ1-1 | TRBV29-1 | NA | NA | TGCAGCTCACTACGTGCCTTGAACACTGAAGCTTTCTTT | CSSLRALNTEAFF
TRBJ2-3 | TRBV29-1 | NA | NA | TGCAGCGTGGCAGCCTCGAAACGGGATACGCAGTATTTT | CSVAASKRDTQYF
TRBJ2-7 | TRBV19 | NA | NA | TGTGCCAGTAGTAGTAGCGGTCCCTACGAGCAGTACTTC | CASSSSGPYEQYF
TRBJ2-3 | TRBV9 | NA | TRBD2 | TGTGCCAGCAGCGTCGGACTAGCGATCACAGATACGCAGTATTTT | CASSVGLAITDTQYF
TRBJ2-7 | TRBV19 | NA | TRBD1 | TGTGCCAGTAGGACAGGGTCCGATGGTTACGAGCAGTACTTC | CASRTGSDGYEQYF
TRBJ2-1 | TRBV18 | NA | TRBD2 | TGTGCCAGCTCACCACCGGGACTAGCAACGAATGAGCAGTTCTTC | CASSPPGLATNEQFF
TRBJ2-7 | TRBV29-1 | large | NA | TGCAGCGTTGATGGCCCTGAAGGCAGCCACGAGCAGTACTTC | CSVDGPEGSHEQYF
TRBJ2-7 | TRBV18 | NA | TRBD2 | TGTGCCAGCTCACCTCGCGACTTACTAGCGGGGGCCTACGAGCAGTACTTC | CASSPRDLLAGAYEQYF
TRBJ1-1 | TRBV6-4 | few | TRBD1 | TGTGCCAGCAGCCAGGGGGCGAATGCTTTCTTT | CASSQGANAFF
TRBJ1-4 | TRBV14 | NA | TRBD1 | TGTGCCAGCAGCGGACGGGACACTCTCAGGGGGGAAAAACTGTTTTTT | CASSGRDTLRGEKLFF
TRBJ2-7 | TRBV19 | NA | TRBD2 | TGTGCCAGTAGTGCCCGGAATCCCCCGACTAGCGGGAGTTTGAAACACCCCTACGAGCAGTACTTC | CASSARNPPTSGSLKHPYEQYF
TRBJ2-7 | TRBV11-3 | NA | NA | TGTGCCAGCAGCCCCTTTGGCGGGGTCCCTTCCTACGAGCAGTACTTC | CASSPFGGVPSYEQYF
TRBJ2-7 | TRBV28 | NA | NA | TGTGCTGCTCTCAGTTTAGTGGCGGGCTCCCGCTACGAGCAGTACTTC | CAALSLVAGSRYEQYF
TRBJ1-3 | TRBV12-5 | NA | NA | TGTGCTAGTGGTTCTCTTCCAGCGAGCTCTGGAAACACCATATATTTT | CASGSLPASSGNTIYF
TRBJ1-4 | TRBV15 | NA | NA | TGTGCCACCAGCAGAGATACTCACGCAACTAATGAAAAACTGTTTTTT | CATSRDTHATNEKLFF
TRBJ1-5 | TRBV4-1 | few | NA | TGCGCCAGCAGCCAGCTTTGGAGGGGACCTCAGCCCCAGCATTTT | CASSQLWRGPQPQHF
TRBJ1-4 | TRBV11-3 | NA | NA | TGTGCCAGCAGCTTATCAGCAGGGGCAAATGAAAAACTGTTTTTT | CASSLSAGANEKLFF
TRBJ2-7 | TRBV9 | few | NA | TGTGCCAGCAGCGTGGCTGTGGGGCGCTACGAGCAGTACTTC | CASSVAVGRYEQYF
TRBJ2-7 | TRBV1 | NA | NA | TGCGCCAGCAGCCAAGAGCGGCGGAGATACGAGCAGTACTTC | CASSQERRRYEQYF
TRBJ1-1 | TRBV6-8 | NA | NA | TGTGCCAGCACCAATCTAGGGTCGGGGAACACTGAAGCTTTCTTT | CASTNLGSGNTEAFF
TRBJ2-1 | TRBV19 | NA | NA | TGTGCCAGTAGTATGCGACAGAATTCCTACAATGAGCAGTTCTTC | CASSMRQNSYNEQFF
TRBJ1-1 | TRBV12-5 | few | NA | TGTGCTAGTGGTTTGGAGGAGAACACTGAAGCTTTCTTT | CASGLEENTEAFF
TRBJ2-7 | TRBV19 | NA | NA | TGTGCCAGTAGTGTGCGGACAGCACTGTACGAGCAGTACTTC | CASSVRTALYEQYF
TRBJ1-1 | TRBV6-8 | few | NA | TGTGCCAGCAGTTACGGTTCCCGGGGGGCGATATTACCGGGCACTGAAGCTTTCTTT | CASSYGSRGAILPGTEAFF
TRBJ1-2 | TRBV19 | NA | TRBD1 | TGTGCCAATAGGGCACAGGGGGGGAACTATGGCTACACCTTC | CANRAQGGNYGYTF
TRBJ2-7 | TRBV7-5 | NA | NA | TGTGCCAGCAGCTTAGCGCCAGCGGGGGATTACGAGCAGTACTTC | CASSLAPAGDYEQYF
TRBJ2-1 | TRBV10-3 | few | NA | TGTGCCATCAGTGAGAGGGTACGCACCTACAATGAGCAGTTCTTC | CAISERVRTYNEQFF
TRBJ2-1 | TRBV19 | NA | TRBD1 | TGTGCCAGTAGTTTAGGACAGGGGGCGTTCAATGAGCAGTTCTTC | CASSLGQGAFNEQFF
TRBJ1-2 | TRBV30 | NA | NA | TGTGCCTGGAGTGTCGGGGGTCCTGGCTACACCTTC | CAWSVGGPGYTF
TRBJ2-7 | TRBV7-7 | NA | NA | TGTGCCAGCAGCTCAAAATGGGACTTACACTACGAGCAGTACTTC | CASSSKWDLHYEQYF
TRBJ1-3 | TRBV9 | NA | NA | TGTGCCAGCAGCCCCACAGGGCCGGCTCACACCATATATTTT | CASSPTGPAHTIYF
TRBJ1-4 | TRBV6-8 | NA | TRBD1 | TGTGCCAGCAGCCGGACCCTTCTGGGACAGGGGCACTCAAGGGGTGAAAAACTGTTTTTT | CASSRTLLGQGHSRGEKLFF
TRBJ2-2 | TRBV6-8 | once | NA | TGTGCCAGCAGTGAGACGAACCTAGGCGGGGAGCTGTTTTTT | CASSETNLGGELFF
TRBJ1-1 | TRBV6-8 | NA | TRBD1 | TGTGCCATCAGTGGGGTACAGGGGGTTTCGGCGGAAGCTTTCTTT | CAISGVQGVSAEAFF
TRBJ2-2 | TRBV6-8 | NA | NA | TGTGCCATCAGAGTCGGGACTTCCATGGCCGGGGAGCTGTTTTTT | CAIRVGTSMAGELFF
TRBJ2-5 | TRBV11-3 | medium-sized | TRBD2 | TGTGCCAGCAGCCGACTAGCGGGAGGGCTCCTGGAGACCCAGTACTTC | CASSRLAGGLLETQYF
TRBJ1-1 | TRBV30 | few | NA | TGTGCCTGGACCCCCCCGCTGGTTTCTGAAGCTTTCTTT | CAWTPPLVSEAFF